This TCR beta chain stems from a study of T cell repertoires in cytomegalovirus infection. In the study overall: CMV infection and matching HLA type were both indicated by public TCR beta signatures. Whole-study findings and limits: The response measured ex vivo was dominated by TCR beta clonotypes (HLA-C-restricted and CMV-specific). Identification of carriers of CMV plus the relevant HLA was achieved through cumulative public TCR beta family frequency.

One entry per CDR3 protein results from TCRdb running MiXCR on the reads. The repertoire holds under 800,000 distinct CDR3 sequences, approximately 24% seen once, with less than 9.5% in the top ten. This clonotype was recorded at least ten times. Its specificity is unknown. Germline loops: CDR1 SNHLY, CDR2 FYNNEI. V shed 6 bases and J shed 4 bases, with 4 bases lying between them. The CDR3 spans 10 residues. The source material was CD8+ T cells from PBMCs. This receptor was taken from a human donor in good health (CMV status not recorded). Some clones in this sample may be carry-over from other donors' samples. This chain joins TRBV2 and TRBJ2-7; D is unclear. CDR3 DNA sequence: TGTGCCAGCAGGGGTTACGAGCAGTACTTC. Its translation is CASRGYEQYF.